One sample yielded the 25 T cell receptor beta chains listed below, sequenced in a study of regulatory T cells. The study's findings and limits: In CD3G-deficient patients, conventional CD4+ T cells were enriched for hydrophobic CDR3 residues at positions 6 and 7.

These receptors lack a known antigen. The PCR used 52 TRBV and 13 TRBJ primers. The data were produced by immunoSEQ multiplex PCR, yet TCRdb's version contains in-frame clones alone and is incomplete. The sample contains tens of thousands of clones, around 89% of which appear only once. Sequencing used conventional CD4+ T cells sorted from blood. The receptors come from a young adult with CD3G deficiency.

In the case of this clone: Other DNA sequences within the sample encode an identical CDR3. V usage is TRBV7-2 and J usage is TRBJ2-7; TRBD2 aligns across 7 bases. The CDR3 consists of 14 residues. Germline V gives CDR1 SGHTA, CDR2 FQGNSA. After removal of 3 bases from V and 4 bases from J, the junction contained 6 bases not matched to a gene. DNA for the CDR3: TGTGCCAGCAGCTTGAGAGGCGGGGGTTACGAGCAGTACTTC. Residues: CASSLRGGGYEQYF.

The chain is built from TRBV28 and TRBJ1-3; no reliable D call. V was clipped by 4 bases and J by 3 bases, with 4 bases between them. Germline V gene sequence: CDR1 MDHEN, CDR2 SYDVKM. The CDR3 length is 12 residues. CDR3 coding DNA: TGTGCCAGCAGTTCCGGTGGAAACACCATATATTTT. Residues: CASSSGGNTIYF.

This clone has just a few counts. The chain employs TRBV7-9 and TRBJ2-3; the D call may be TRBD1 or TRBD2 (6 bases each). The V end was cut by 2 bases, the J end by 0 bases, with 15 bases between. CDR1 SEHNR and CDR2 FQNEAQ come from the germline V gene (reference sequence). This CDR3 region has 17 residues. The CDR3 protein is CASSLYSGAPSTDTQYF. DNA of the CDR3: TGTGCCAGCAGCTTATATTCGGGGGCCCCGAGCACAGATACGCAGTATTTT.

The chain recombines TRBV19 with TRBJ2-1, with 8 positions matching TRBD2. The CDR3 spans 15 residues. The germline gives CDR1 LNHDA, CDR2 SQIVND (reference sequence). V trimming: 4 bases; J trimming: 5 bases; junction bases outside the gene matches: 7. Written as DNA, the CDR3 is TGTGCCAGTAGTAAGGCGGGAGGTTTTAACAATGAGCAGTTCTTC. Amino acid sequence: CASSKAGGFNNEQFF.

This clone has just one count. The chain couples TRBV7-9 to TRBJ2-3; D uncertain. Germline values: CDR1 SEHNR, CDR2 FQNEAQ (reference sequence). With 0 bases removed from V and 5 bases from J, the gap between germline ends came to 6 bases. The CDR3 contains 13 residues. The CDR3 DNA sequence: TGTGCCAGCAGCTTAGCCGTATTAGATACGCAGTATTTT. It specifies CASSLAVLDTQYF.

The rearrangement links TRBV28 to TRBJ2-1; D perhaps matches TRBD1 (5 bases). The CDR3 runs 13 residues. The ends were cut back, 4 bases at V and 10 bases at J, with 14 bases in the middle. Germline CDR1 MDHEN, CDR2 SYDVKM. The CDR3 DNA reads TGTGCCAGCAGTTCATCGGACATGAGGGAGCAGTTCTTC. It is translated as CASSSSDMREQFF.

The chain recombines TRBV28 with TRBJ2-7; D perhaps matches TRBD2 (6 bases). V lost 5 bases and J lost 0, with 14 bases in between. The V gene's germline CDR1 is MDHEN and CDR2 SYDVKM. The CDR3 length is 15 residues. The CDR3 nucleotides are TGTGCCAGCAGTCTCAGCGGGTCGGTCTCCTACGAGCAGTACTTC. Translation: CASSLSGSVSYEQYF.

The chain joins TRBV5-1 to TRBJ1-1, with 9 positions matching TRBD1. Germline V gives CDR1 SGHRS, CDR2 YFSETQ. CDR3 length: 15 residues. V was pared by 5 bases and J by 1 base, with 6 bases of the junction left unmatched. CDR3 sequence (DNA): TGCGCCAGCAGGACCGGGACAGGGTGGAACACTGAAGCTTTCTTT. Residues: CASRTGTGWNTEAFF.

The chain couples TRBV6-1 to TRBJ1-5, with D maybe TRBD1 (6 bases). The V end lost 3 bases, the J end lost 6 bases, and 27 bases lay between the germline ends. This CDR3 comprises 19 residues. Germline lookup yields CDR1 MNHNS and CDR2 SASEGT. The CDR3: CASSDYGGGSSAKGQPQHF. The CDR3 nucleotides read TGTGCCAGCAGTGATTATGGTGGGGGCAGTTCCGCCAAAGGTCAGCCCCAGCATTTT.

The chain couples TRBV7-2 to TRBJ1-1; D gene uncertain. Germline assignment: CDR1 SGHTA and CDR2 FQGNSA. V was shortened by 2 bases and J by 0 bases, with 4 bases between the two germline ends. The CDR3 loop spans 13 amino acids. CDR3 sequence reads: CASSLLVNTEAFF. CDR3 nucleotide sequence: TGTGCCAGCAGCTTACTCGTGAACACTGAAGCTTTCTTT.

The V gene is TRBV6-5, the J gene TRBJ2-3, with 7 bases that match TRBD1. Germline V CDR1 and CDR2: MNHEY, SVGAGI. This CDR3 is 14 amino acids long. The J segment lost 2 bases and the V segment lost 6 bases, leaving 5 bases of the junction unmatched. CDR3 sequence (DNA): TGTGCCAGCAGGAGAGGGGGCCTCACAGATACGCAGTATTTT. It encodes CASRRGGLTDTQYF.

This clone has only one observation. V usage is TRBV7-9 and J usage is TRBJ2-5; D is tentatively TRBD1 or TRBD2 (5 bases each). The CDR3 is 16 residues long. The V gene's germline CDR1 is SEHNR and CDR2 FQNEAQ (reference sequence). V shed 5 bases and J shed 0 bases, with 16 bases lying between them. This CDR3 reads CASSPGARRYQETQYF. CDR3 bases: TGTGCCAGCAGCCCCGGGGCGCGGAGGTACCAAGAGACCCAGTACTTC.

The rearrangement links TRBV18 to TRBJ2-6, with D unclear. The ends were cut back, 3 bases at V and 0 bases at J, with 9 bases in the middle. From germline, CDR1 is KGHSH and CDR2 LQKENI. The CDR3 extends over 16 amino acids. The CDR3 spells CASSPGRSSGANVLTF. CDR3 sequence (DNA): TGTGCCAGCTCACCGGGTCGAAGCTCTGGGGCCAACGTCCTGACTTTC.

The chain carries TRBV28 and TRBJ2-7; a weak D match, TRBD1 (5 bases). This CDR3 comprises 12 residues. Germline-derived CDR1 and CDR2 are MDHEN and SYDVKM. The germline V and J ends were trimmed by 8 bases and 4 bases, with 12 bases remaining between them. The CDR3 bases are TGTGCCAGCGGGGCGAGAAATTACGAGCAGTACTTC. Translation gives CASGARNYEQYF.

V usage is TRBV5-1 and J usage is TRBJ2-2; 10 nucleotides align to TRBD1. The germline V gene has CDR1 SGHRS and CDR2 YFSETQ. V was clipped by 4 bases and J by 4 bases; unmatched bases: 4. The CDR3 extends over 15 amino acids. CDR3 DNA: TGCGCCAGCAGCATTCGGACAGGGGGCACCGGGGAGCTGTTTTTT. This encodes CASSIRTGGTGELFF. Full variable domain (rest looked up from reference TRBV5-1 and TRBJ2-2): KAGVTQTPRYLIKTRGQQVTLSCSPISGHRSVSWYQQTPGQGLQFLFEYFSETQRNKGNFPGRFSGRQFSNSRSEMNVSTLELGDSALYLCASSIRTGGTGELFFGEGSRLTVL.

The chain carries TRBV28 and TRBJ2-7; D assignment may be TRBD1 or TRBD2 (5 bases each). Germline CDR1 is MDHEN and CDR2 is SYDVKM. The V gene lost 2 bases and the J gene lost 2 bases, with 10 bases spanning the gap. The CDR3 covers 14 residues. The CDR3: CASSLGGNPYEQYF. The CDR3 nucleotides are TGTGCCAGCAGTTTAGGGGGTAACCCCTACGAGCAGTACTTC.

V usage is TRBV19 and J usage is TRBJ1-1, with D unresolved. CDR1 LNHDA and CDR2 SQIVND come from the germline V gene (reference sequence). V gave up 1 base and J gave up 5 bases, with 8 bases separating them. This CDR3 is 13 amino acids long. This chain's CDR3 is CASSIGAGTEAFF. DNA of the CDR3: TGTGCCAGTAGTATAGGGGCCGGGACTGAAGCTTTCTTT. Looking up the rest from reference TRBV19 and TRBJ1-1 gives the full variable domain: DGGITQSPKYLFRKEGQNVTLSCEQNLNHDAMYWYRQDPGQGLRLIYYSQIVNDFQKGDIAEGYSVSREKKESFPLTVTSAQKNPTAFYLCASSIGAGTEAFFGQGTRLTVV.

Concerning this clone: The sample carries other DNA sequences with the same CDR3. The chain links TRBV18 to TRBJ1-1, with D perhaps matching TRBD1 (6 bases). Per the germline V gene, CDR1 is KGHSH and CDR2 is LQKENI. CDR3 length: 13 amino acids. V shed 3 bases and J shed 3 bases, with 8 bases lying between them. CDR3 protein: CASSPNRDTEAFF. The CDR3, as DNA: TGTGCCAGCTCACCCAACAGGGACACTGAAGCTTTCTTT.

The chain has TRBV7-9 and TRBJ2-3; D possibly corresponds to TRBD2 (5 bases). V was pared by 5 bases and J by 2 bases, with 8 bases between. This CDR3 has 13 residues. Germline lookup yields CDR1 SEHNR and CDR2 FQNEAQ (reference sequence). Written as DNA, the CDR3 is TGTGCCAGCAGCCGGGGATTCACAGATACGCAGTATTTT. Translation: CASSRGFTDTQYF.

This rearrangement joins TRBV5-1 to TRBJ2-7, with D tentatively TRBD2 (5 bases). V shed 2 bases and J shed 7 bases, with 16 bases lying between them. Germline CDR1 is SGHRS and CDR2 is YFSETQ. This CDR3 region has 14 residues. CDR3 sequence (DNA): TGCGCCAGCAGCTTTGGCTGGCGTGGCGGGGAGCAGTACTTC. Translation gives CASSFGWRGGEQYF.

The chain recombines TRBV10-3 with TRBJ2-7; 9 bases align to TRBD2. The length of the CDR3 is 15 residues. The J segment lost 3 bases and the V segment lost 2 bases, leaving 5 bases of the junction unmatched. Per germline, CDR1 ENHRY and CDR2 SYGVKD. CDR3 nucleotide sequence: TGTGCCATCAGTGAGGGAGCGGGAGGACACTACGAGCAGTACTTC. It codes for CAISEGAGGHYEQYF.

J is TRBJ2-1 and V is TRBV6-1, with TRBD2 matching over 8 bases. Unmatched junction bases numbered 8, after V lost 8 bases and J lost 8 bases. This CDR3 has 13 residues. Germline CDR1 is MNHNS and CDR2 is SASEGT. CDR3 DNA: TGTGCCAGCTCGGGGGGGCTTGTTTATGAGCAGTTCTTC. This translates into CASSGGLVYEQFF.

This chain uses TRBV28 with TRBJ2-7, with D possibly matching TRBD2 (6 bases). Trimming left V 2 bases short and J 4 bases short, with 21 bases between. Germline V CDR1 and CDR2: MDHEN, SYDVKM. This CDR3 has 17 residues. In DNA form, the CDR3 reads TGTGCCAGCAGTTTAGGGGGGACCATTGGGGGTGCGTACGAGCAGTACTTC. Translation: CASSLGGTIGGAYEQYF.

The chain joins TRBV5-1 to TRBJ1-2; D uncertain. The CDR3 runs to 13 residues. V was cut by 0 bases and J by 7 bases, with 10 bases left in between. The V gene's germline CDR1 is SGHRS and CDR2 YFSETQ. CDR3 protein: CASSLDSGRGYTF. The CDR3 nucleotides are TGCGCCAGCAGCTTGGACAGCGGCCGTGGCTACACCTTC.

The gene calls are TRBV19 and TRBJ1-5; D is uncertain. Trimming took off 3 bases at V and 4 bases at J, with 7 bases between the two ends. Per the germline V gene, CDR1 is LNHDA and CDR2 is SQIVND (reference sequence). This CDR3 contains 13 residues. The CDR3 region has the DNA TGTGCCAGTAGTATCAGCCAAAATCAGCCCCAGCATTTT. It is translated as CASSISQNQPQHF.